These T cell receptor beta chains were read from a single sample in a study of T cells in Graves' hyperthyroidism and ophthalmopathy. Via MiXCR, TCRdb re-called the multiplex PCR reads, giving one row per CDR3 protein. The repertoire holds fewer than 750,000 distinct CDR3 sequences, with roughly 15% as singletons. What was sequenced was blood. The source of these receptors is a woman between 45 and 65 years old with Graves' ophthalmopathy. The CDR3 runs from the conserved cysteine through the conserved F or W. D genes are given only for firm matches. Some rows mark clone size as missing; the rest say once, few, many or name a class of expanded clone.

V gene	J gene	clone size	D gene	CDR3 DNA	CDR3 protein
TRBV2	TRBJ1-5	.	.	TGTGCCAGCAATGTTTTTAGCAATCAGCCCCAGCATTTT	CASNVFSNQPQHF
TRBV11-1	TRBJ2-1	many	.	TGTGCCAGCAGCCGGACGGCTTCTTCCTACAATGAGCAGTTCTTC	CASSRTASSYNEQFF
TRBV20-1	TRBJ2-7	many	TRBD1	TGCAGTGCTTGGAGAACCGGGACAGACATGACAAGAGCCTACGAGCAGTACTTC	CSAWRTGTDMTRAYEQYF
TRBV4-1	TRBJ2-3	few	TRBD1	TGCGCCAGCAGCCACTTAGGACAGGGATCTACAGATACGCAGTATTTT	CASSHLGQGSTDTQYF
TRBV30	TRBJ1-2	many	.	TGTGCCTGGAGTGTACTTGGGGGTACCGGCTATGGCTACACCTTC	CAWSVLGGTGYGYTF
TRBV7-2	TRBJ2-1	few	.	TGTGCCAGCGGCTTAGTGGAGGGGACAGTTTATGCGGATGAGCAGTTCTTC	CASGLVEGTVYADEQFF
TRBV6-1	TRBJ2-4	few	.	TGTGCCAGCAGTGAACTTGCGGGATCGGGAAACATTCAGTACTTC	CASSELAGSGNIQYF
TRBV6-1	TRBJ2-1	many	.	TGTGCCAGCAGTGAAGTTGGGGGCGTGTACAATGAGCAGTTCTTC	CASSEVGGVYNEQFF
TRBV28	TRBJ2-1	many	.	TGTGCCAGCAGTTCACTCCAGGGTCTAGGAAATGAGCAGTTCTTC	CASSSLQGLGNEQFF
TRBV19	TRBJ1-2	.	.	TGTGCCAGTAGTATGGGACGGGGAGAAATCTATGGCTACACCTTC	CASSMGRGEIYGYTF
TRBV7-2	TRBJ2-7	many	.	TGTGCCAGCAGCTTAGGCCATATCTCCTACGAGCAGTACTTC	CASSLGHISYEQYF
TRBV11-3	TRBJ2-2	many	.	TGTGCCAGCAGCTTCTCAGACGGAGACACCGGGGAGCTGTTTTTT	CASSFSDGDTGELFF
TRBV7-2	TRBJ2-3	many	.	TGTGCCAGCAGCTTAGAGTGGATTAGCGCGACGACCACAGATACGCAGTATTTT	CASSLEWISATTTDTQYF
TRBV9	TRBJ2-5	many	.	TGTGCCAGCAGCGTAGATTCCTGGGAGGTGGAGACCCAGTACTTC	CASSVDSWEVETQYF
TRBV28	TRBJ1-3	.	.	TGTGCCAGCAGTCCTATAGGGGGTAATGGAAACACCATATATTTT	CASSPIGGNGNTIYF
TRBV12-3/TRBV12-4	TRBJ2-1	many	TRBD2	TGTGCCAGCAGTTTAGCGTCGGCTAGCGGGAGACCGGACAATGAGCAGTTCTTC	CASSLASASGRPDNEQFF